A selection of T cell receptor beta chains follows, all from one sample in a study of shared clonotypes between healthy human individuals. Using immunoSEQ multiplex PCR, the repertoire was profiled, and TCRdb retains in-frame clones only, with some absent. The sample records millions of clones, about 92% being singletons. The sequenced material came from naive CD8+ T cells from PBMCs. Every receptor here comes from a man younger than 35 in good health. Some clones in this sample may be carry-over from other donors' samples. Both conserved end residues are part of each CDR3. Fields, in order: J gene, clone size, V gene, D gene, CDR3 DNA, CDR3 protein. D genes are given only for firm matches. Clone size is given for some rows only: seen once, a few or many times, or a class if the clone is expanded.

TRBJ2-7 - TRBV30 - TGTGCCTGGAGTGTACACGCCAGCGAGCAGTACTTC CAWSVHASEQYF
TRBJ2-3 - TRBV4-1 TRBD2 TGCGCCAGCAGCCCCGGGACTAGCGGGAGGGCAGATACGCAGTATTTT CASSPGTSGRADTQYF
TRBJ2-7 - TRBV7-9 - TGTGCCAGCAGCCCCCCACAGAGTCCGGTTGGCTACGAGCAGTACTTC CASSPPQSPVGYEQYF
TRBJ2-7 - TRBV11-2 TRBD1 TGTGCCAGCAGCTTAGATTGGGGGACAGCACACTACGAGCAGTACTTC CASSLDWGTAHYEQYF
TRBJ2-7 - TRBV5-6 - TGTGCCAGCAGCTTTGGGTCCGGGGAGCAGTACTTC CASSFGSGEQYF
TRBJ2-7 - TRBV6-6 - TGTGCCAGCAGTCCAATTCCCTACGAGCAGTACTTC CASSPIPYEQYF
TRBJ1-1 - TRBV27 - TGTGCCAGCAGACCCGAATGGGGGGGGACTGAAGCTTTCTTT CASRPEWGGTEAFF
TRBJ2-7 once TRBV15 - TGTGCCACCAGCAGAGAGGGGGTTGGGTCCGAAGTAGCTACCTACGAGCAGTACTTC CATSREGVGSEVATYEQYF
TRBJ1-1 - TRBV4-1 - TGCGCCAGCAGCCAAGATTCGGGGACCTGGGGTGAAGCTTTCTTT CASSQDSGTWGEAFF
TRBJ2-7 - TRBV28 TRBD2 TGTGCCAGCAGTTTATTAACCAGCGGGAGGGCCCTCACCTACGAGCAGTACTTC CASSLLTSGRALTYEQYF
TRBJ1-5 few TRBV6-4 - TGTGCCATCAGGAGGGGGGCTACGGGTCAGCCCCAGCATTTT CAIRRGATGQPQHF
TRBJ2-1 once TRBV7-2 TRBD2 TGTGCCAGCAGCGTCCCGGGACTAGCGGGAGGGCCATATGACAATGAGCAGTTCTTC CASSVPGLAGGPYDNEQFF
TRBJ1-2 - TRBV10-2 - TGCGCCAGCAGTGAGTGGGACGGTGGCTACACCTTC CASSEWDGGYTF
TRBJ2-1 - TRBV4-1 - TGCGCCAGCAGCCAATTGGGGGTCCTCGCGGGGACCTACAATGAGCAGTTCTTC CASSQLGVLAGTYNEQFF